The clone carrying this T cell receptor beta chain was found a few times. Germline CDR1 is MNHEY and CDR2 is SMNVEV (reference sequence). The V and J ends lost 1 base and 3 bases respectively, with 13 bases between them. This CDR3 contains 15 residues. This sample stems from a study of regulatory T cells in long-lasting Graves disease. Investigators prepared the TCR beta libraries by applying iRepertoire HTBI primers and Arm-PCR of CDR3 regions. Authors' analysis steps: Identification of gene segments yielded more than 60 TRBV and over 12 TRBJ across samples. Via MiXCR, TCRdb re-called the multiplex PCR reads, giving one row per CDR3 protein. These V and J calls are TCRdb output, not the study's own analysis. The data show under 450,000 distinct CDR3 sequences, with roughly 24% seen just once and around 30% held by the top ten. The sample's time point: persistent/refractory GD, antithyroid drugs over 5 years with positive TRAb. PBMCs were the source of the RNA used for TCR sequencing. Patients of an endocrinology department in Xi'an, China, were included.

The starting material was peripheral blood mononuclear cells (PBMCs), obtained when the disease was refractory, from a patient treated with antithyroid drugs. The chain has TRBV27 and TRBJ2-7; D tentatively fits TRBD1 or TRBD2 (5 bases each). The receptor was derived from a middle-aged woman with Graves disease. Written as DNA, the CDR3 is TGTGCCAGCAGTTTATTCCCAGGGAGTAACTACGAGCAGTACTTC. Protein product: CASSLFPGSNYEQYF.